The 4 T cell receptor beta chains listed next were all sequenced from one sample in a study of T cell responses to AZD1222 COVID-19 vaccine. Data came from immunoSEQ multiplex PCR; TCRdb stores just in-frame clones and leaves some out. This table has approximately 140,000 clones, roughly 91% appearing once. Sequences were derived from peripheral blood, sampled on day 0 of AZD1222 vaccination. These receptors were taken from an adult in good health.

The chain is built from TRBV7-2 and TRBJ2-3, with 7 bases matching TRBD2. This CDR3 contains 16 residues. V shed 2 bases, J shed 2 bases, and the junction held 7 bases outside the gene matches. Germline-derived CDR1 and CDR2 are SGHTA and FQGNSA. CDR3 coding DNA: TGTGCCAGCAGCTTATCTGTGCGGGGGTCCACAGATACGCAGTATTTT. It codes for CASSLSVRGSTDTQYF.

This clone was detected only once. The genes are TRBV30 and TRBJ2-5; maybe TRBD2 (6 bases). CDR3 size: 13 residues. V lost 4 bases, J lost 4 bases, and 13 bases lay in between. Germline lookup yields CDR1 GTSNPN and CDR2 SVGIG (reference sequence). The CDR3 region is CAWTRGGPETQYF. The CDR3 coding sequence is TGTGCCTGGACCCGGGGAGGCCCAGAGACCCAGTACTTC.

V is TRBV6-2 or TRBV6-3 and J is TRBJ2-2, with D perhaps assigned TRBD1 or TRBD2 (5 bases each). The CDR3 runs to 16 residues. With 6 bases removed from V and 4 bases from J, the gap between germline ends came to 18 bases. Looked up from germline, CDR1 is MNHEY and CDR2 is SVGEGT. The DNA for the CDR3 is TGTGCCAGCAGCCTTTCCGGCTGGGACGCCACCGGGGAGCTGTTTTTT. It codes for CASSLSGWDATGELFF.

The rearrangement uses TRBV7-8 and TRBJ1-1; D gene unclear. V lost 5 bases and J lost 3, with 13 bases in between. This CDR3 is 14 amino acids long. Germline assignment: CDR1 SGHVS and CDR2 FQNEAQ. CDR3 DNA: TGTGCCAGCAGCAGCCGTCTTGAGGACACTGAAGCTTTCTTT. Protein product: CASSSRLEDTEAFF.